Listed below are T cell receptor beta chains from one sample, sequenced in a study of Ad26.COV2.S vaccination and SARS-CoV-2 variants. Clones were sequenced by immunoSEQ multiplex PCR, and TCRdb holds only the in-frame ones, with some missing. The table lists 440,000 or so clones, about 90% of them singletons, with 4.3% in the top ten. The specimen comprised peripheral blood, sampled in a trial of Ad26.COV2.S vaccine versus placebo. The receptor source for this set is a person between 18 and 60 years old who received the Ad26.COV2.S COVID-19 vaccine or a placebo. Both conserved end residues are part of each CDR3. The D gene is left open where the match is weak. Only some rows state a clone size, as once, few, many or a class for expanded clones.

v_call,d_call,clone_size,j_call,cdr3_nt,cdr3_aa
TRBV28,NA,NA,TRBJ2-1,TGTGCCAGCAGGATTTTAAGCGGCCACAATGAGCAGTTCTTC,CASRILSGHNEQFF
TRBV19,NA,NA,TRBJ1-1,TGTGCCAGTAGTATTCTTGGTACAGTTCAGAACACTGAAGCTTTCTTT,CASSILGTVQNTEAFF
TRBV5-1,TRBD1,NA,TRBJ2-7,TGCGCCACTAGGACCGGGACAGCCGATAACGAGCAGTACTTC,CATRTGTADNEQYF
TRBV15,NA,NA,TRBJ2-5,TGTGCCACCAGCAGAGGTCGGGAGACCCAGTACTTC,CATSRGRETQYF
TRBV7-9,NA,NA,TRBJ2-2,TGTGCCAGCAGCGAGGCCAGAGTGGTCGGGGAGCTGTTTTTT,CASSEARVVGELFF
TRBV7-2,NA,NA,TRBJ2-1,TGTGCCAGCAGCACAACCGGGACCAGCTACAATGAGCAGTTCTTC,CASSTTGTSYNEQFF
TRBV6-2/TRBV6-3,TRBD2,NA,TRBJ2-1,TGTGCCAGCAGTAAACTAGCGGGTCCCTCCTACAATGAGCAGTTCTTC,CASSKLAGPSYNEQFF
TRBV11-1,TRBD2,NA,TRBJ2-1,TGTGCCAGCAGCTTCACTAGCGGGAGAGATGAGCAGTTCTTC,CASSFTSGRDEQFF
TRBV28,TRBD2,NA,TRBJ2-7,TGTGCCAGCAGCCCCCCCTTAGCGGGAGTGTACGAGCAGTACTTC,CASSPPLAGVYEQYF
TRBV27,TRBD2,NA,TRBJ2-1,TGTGCCAGCAGTTTGAGGACTAGCGGGTACAATGAGCAGTTCTTC,CASSLRTSGYNEQFF
TRBV9,TRBD2,NA,TRBJ2-3,TGTGCCAGCAGCGCAGACGTCGGCGGGAGGGCTTCGCGGACGCAGTATTTT,CASSADVGGRASRTQYF
TRBV6-2/TRBV6-3,TRBD1,once,TRBJ1-1,TGTGCCAGCAGTGTCGGACAGGGTAACACTGAAGCTTTCTTT,CASSVGQGNTEAFF
TRBV27,TRBD2,few,TRBJ2-7,TGTGCCAGCAGTTTTAGACTAGCGGAGGGATGGGAGCAGTACTTC,CASSFRLAEGWEQYF
TRBV3-1/TRBV3-2,NA,NA,TRBJ2-5,TGTGCCAGCAGCCAAGAGGTTGGGGAGACCCAGTACTTC,CASSQEVGETQYF
TRBV7-3,NA,NA,TRBJ2-1,TGTGCCAGCAGCCCAACCGGGACTCCCTACAATGAGCAGTTCTTC,CASSPTGTPYNEQFF
TRBV27,NA,NA,TRBJ2-1,TGTGCCAGCAGTCAATCTAGAGTTTATTCCTACAATGAGCAGTTCTTC,CASSQSRVYSYNEQFF
TRBV9,NA,NA,TRBJ1-3,TGTGCCAGCAGCGTAGGTCTAGGGAACACCATATATTTT,CASSVGLGNTIYF
TRBV6-4,NA,NA,TRBJ2-2,TGTGCCAGCAGTGCGGACAGCACCCCCGGGGAGCTGTTTTTT,CASSADSTPGELFF
TRBV2,NA,NA,TRBJ1-1,TGTGCCAGCAGTTACTCCGGGCAGGGAGCTTTCTTT,CASSYSGQGAFF
TRBV28,TRBD2,NA,TRBJ2-1,TGTGCCAGCATCAACCGGGTAGCGGGAGACAATGAGCAGTTCTTC,CASINRVAGDNEQFF
TRBV13,TRBD2,NA,TRBJ2-7,TGTGCCAGCAGCTTAGGGCCCCTAGCGGGAGGCTACGAGCAGTACTTC,CASSLGPLAGGYEQYF
TRBV10-3,NA,NA,TRBJ2-7,TGTGCCATCAGTGGGGCTGAAGCCTACGAGCAGTACTTC,CAISGAEAYEQYF
TRBV5-6,TRBD1,NA,TRBJ1-6,TGTGCCAGCAGCGACAGGGGGCGCTCGTTACATAATTCACCCCTCCACTTT,CASSDRGRSLHNSPLHF
TRBV3-1/TRBV3-2,NA,NA,TRBJ2-7,TGTGCCAGCAGCCAAGAGGGGAACATCTACGAGCAGTACTTC,CASSQEGNIYEQYF
TRBV4-1,NA,few,TRBJ1-6,TGCGCCAGCAGCCAAGGGACAGAGAAGTTGTATTCACCCCTCCACTTT,CASSQGTEKLYSPLHF
TRBV7-2,TRBD2,NA,TRBJ2-4,TGTGCCAGCAGCTTAGAAGTACTAGCGGGAGAGGCAAACATTCAGTACTTC,CASSLEVLAGEANIQYF
TRBV7-2,NA,NA,TRBJ2-5,TGTGCCAGCAGCTCAAGGACAGCACAAGAGACCCAGTACTTC,CASSSRTAQETQYF
TRBV28,NA,NA,TRBJ1-1,TGTGCCAGCAGTTTAAAGGCAGGGGCCGGGGGTATTGAAGCTTTCTTT,CASSLKAGAGGIEAFF
TRBV7-8,NA,NA,TRBJ2-1,TGTGCCAGCAGCTTAGAGTTCCGGAGCGAGCAGTTCTTC,CASSLEFRSEQFF
TRBV7-6,TRBD1,NA,TRBJ1-5,TGTGCCAGCAGCTTACCGCGAGACAGGGGAACCTATCAGCCCCAGCATTTT,CASSLPRDRGTYQPQHF
TRBV5-6,TRBD1,NA,TRBJ2-7,TGTGCCAGCAGCTTGGTTCCAGGGGGCCGATACGAGCAGTACTTC,CASSLVPGGRYEQYF
TRBV9,NA,once,TRBJ1-1,TGTGCCAGCAGCGTAGTCCAGGAGAACACTGAAGCTTTCTTT,CASSVVQENTEAFF
TRBV7-9,NA,NA,TRBJ1-1,TGTGCCAGCAGCTTCGGGTCTGCGAACACTGAAGCTTTCTTT,CASSFGSANTEAFF